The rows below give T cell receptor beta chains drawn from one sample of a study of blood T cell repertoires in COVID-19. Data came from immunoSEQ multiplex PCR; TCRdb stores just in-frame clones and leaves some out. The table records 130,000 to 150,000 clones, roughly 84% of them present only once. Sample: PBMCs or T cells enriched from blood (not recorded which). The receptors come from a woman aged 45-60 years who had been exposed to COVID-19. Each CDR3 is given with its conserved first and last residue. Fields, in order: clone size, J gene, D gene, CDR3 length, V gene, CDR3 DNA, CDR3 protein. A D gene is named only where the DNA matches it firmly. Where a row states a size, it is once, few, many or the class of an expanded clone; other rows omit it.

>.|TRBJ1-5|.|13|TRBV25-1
TGTGCCAGCAGTGTAACAGGACAACAGCCCCAGCATTTT
CASSVTGQQPQHF
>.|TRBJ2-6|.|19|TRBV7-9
TGTGCCAGCAGCTTATCGGTTGCGCGGGTTGGCTCTGGGGCCAACGTCCTGACTTTC
CASSLSVARVGSGANVLTF
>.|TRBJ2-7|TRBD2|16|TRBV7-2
TGTGCCAGCAGCTTAGGACGCGGGGGGGCCGTCTACGAGCAGTACTTC
CASSLGRGGAVYEQYF
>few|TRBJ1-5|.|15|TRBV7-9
TGTGCCAGCAGCTCAACGGGGTTGGGCAATCAGCCCCAGCATTTT
CASSSTGLGNQPQHF
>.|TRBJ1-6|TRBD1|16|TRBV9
TGTGCCAGCAGCGTAGAAGGGACAGGGTACAATTCACCCCTCCACTTT
CASSVEGTGYNSPLHF
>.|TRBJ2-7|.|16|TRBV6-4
TGTGCCAGCAGCCCCACCCGCGGGGCTACTCGTGGCGAGCAGTACTTC
CASSPTRGATRGEQYF
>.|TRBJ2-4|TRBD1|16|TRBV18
TGTGCCAGCTCACCGGAACAGGGGGTAGCCAAAAACATTCAGTACTTC
CASSPEQGVAKNIQYF
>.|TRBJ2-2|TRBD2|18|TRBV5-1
TGCGCCAGCAGCCACGGACTAGCGGGAGGGGCGAACACCGGGGAGCTGTTTTTT
CASSHGLAGGANTGELFF
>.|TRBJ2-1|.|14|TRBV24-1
TGTGCCACCAGTGATCCCCGGGATAACAATGAGCAGTTCTTC
CATSDPRDNNEQFF
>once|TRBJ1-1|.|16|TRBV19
TGTGCCAGTAGTAGGGACAAGGGGGTGGTGAACACTGAAGCTTTCTTT
CASSRDKGVVNTEAFF